This TCR beta chain emerged from a study of blood T cell repertoires in COVID-19. Germline assignment: CDR1 SGHDN and CDR2 FVKESK. V lost 4 bases and J lost 0, with 2 bases in between. CDR3 length: 12 amino acids. Sequencing used immunoSEQ multiplex PCR; TCRdb keeps in-frame clones, though not all of them. The profile shows approximately 100,000 clones, approximately 84% of them singletons. Sample: peripheral blood. The receptor's source is an older man with acute or convalescent COVID-19. The chain uses TRBV14 and TRBJ2-3; D is unclear. The CDR3 reads CASSPSTDTQYF. As DNA, the CDR3 is TGTGCCAGCAGCCCTAGCACAGATACGCAGTATTTT.